The clone carrying this T cell receptor beta chain has only a few counts. The sample belongs to a study of blood T cell repertoires in COVID-19. Turning to the study itself: Collection of acute and convalescent COVID-19 samples took place in the United States, Italy and Spain. Sources were T cells, B-cell-depleted T cells, or PBMCs; the material itself was cDNA or gDNA.

The ends lost 5 bases at V and 7 bases at J; junction bases unmatched: 8. The length of the CDR3 is 15 residues. The V gene's germline CDR1 is MNHEY and CDR2 SVGAGI. As processed by the authors: Amplification with reference gene primers provided the estimates of nucleated cell counts. Measured with immunoSEQ multiplex PCR; TCRdb has only the in-frame clones, and not every one. That table is the source of V, J and clone size, and D and trimming were worked out from the DNA. The data contain under 150,000 clones, about 80% of them singletons. The origin of this receptor is a man aged 55 to 70 with acute or convalescent COVID-19. The chain is built from TRBV6-5 and TRBJ1-6, with 7 positions matching TRBD1. Sequencing input: peripheral blood. CDR3 protein: CASSPGTERNSPLHF. The CDR3 coding sequence is TGTGCCAGCAGTCCCGGGACAGAAAGGAATTCACCCCTCCACTTT.